This record covers a single T cell receptor beta chain. Its target is not known. A 5'RACE template-switching step, the method used to make TCR cDNA, added a universal primer site and UMIs. MiXCR was run by TCRdb on the 5' RACE reads, yielding one entry per CDR3 protein. Of about 310,000 distinct CDR3 sequences listed, roughly 3.5% are singletons. This sample is part of a study of T cells after yellow fever vaccination. About the research overall: Fractions of low cell number were prepared using SMART-Seq v4 Ultra Low Input.

The CDR3 is made up of 21 amino acids. CDR1 is MNHEY, CDR2 SVGEGT, per germline. V lost 3 bases to trimming and J lost 0 bases, with 26 bases between them. The study's findings and limits: Primary-vaccination clones mostly resurfaced post-booster (about 95% CD4, around 88% CD8).

The sequence was collected from a young man who received the YFV17D yellow fever vaccine. The source was PBMCs, collected on the day of the yellow fever booster vaccination. The J gene is TRBJ2-2, the V gene TRBV6-2 or TRBV6-3, with D possibly called TRBD1 or TRBD2 (6 bases each). The CDR3 loop reads CASSYYRQSLSRGANTGELFF. DNA for the CDR3: TGTGCCAGCAGTTATTACCGACAGAGCCTTTCTAGGGGGGCGAACACCGGGGAGCTGTTTTTT.